This T cell receptor (beta chain) was retrieved from a study of a mutant IDH1 vaccine in newly diagnosed glioma. Overall study context: Patients were started on vaccination 4-6 weeks after radiotherapy alone, or with temozolomide cycles. Treated patients comprised 62.5% males and 37.5% females, mean age roughly 43 years. Patients were pretreated with radiotherapy, temozolomide, or both, mostly both.

Germline values: CDR1 MDHEN, CDR2 SYDVKM. The CDR3 covers 12 residues. Between the trimmed V and J ends, which lost 5 bases and 9 bases, there was a span of 11 bases. A note on this clone: Its cognate antigen is unknown.

Sequencing was performed with immunoSEQ multiplex PCR; in TCRdb, only in-frame clones are kept and a portion is missing. Of around 80,000 clones listed, about 85% are singletons. Regarding time point: week 23, last vaccination. The vaccine gave 300 ug of a 20-mer mutant IDH1 peptide subcutaneously per dose. New astrocytomas of WHO grade 3 or 4 that were IDH1-mutant and ATRX-lost were found in the donors. The source is a woman aged 50 to 60 with glioma. The gene calls are TRBV28 and TRBJ2-1, with D unresolved. The material sequenced was PBMCs, taken from a glioma patient whose treatment included an IDH1 peptide vaccine. As DNA, the CDR3 is TGTGCCAGCAGTCCCCAGTTGACTGAGCAGTTCTTC. Translated: CASSPQLTEQFF.